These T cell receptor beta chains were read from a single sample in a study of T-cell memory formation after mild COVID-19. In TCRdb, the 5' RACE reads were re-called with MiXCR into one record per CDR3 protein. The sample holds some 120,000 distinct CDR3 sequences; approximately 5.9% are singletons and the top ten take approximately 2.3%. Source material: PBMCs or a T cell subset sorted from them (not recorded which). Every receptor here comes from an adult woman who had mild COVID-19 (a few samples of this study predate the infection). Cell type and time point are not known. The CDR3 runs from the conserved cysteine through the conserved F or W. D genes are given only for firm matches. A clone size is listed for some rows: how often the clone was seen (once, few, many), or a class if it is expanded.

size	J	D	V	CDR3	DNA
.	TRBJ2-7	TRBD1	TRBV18	CASSPSWDRTSRHEQYF	TGTGCCAGCTCACCATCCTGGGACAGGACCTCCCGCCACGAGCAGTACTTC
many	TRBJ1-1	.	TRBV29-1	CSVEPPARKTEAFF	TGCAGCGTTGAACCGCCCGCGAGGAAGACTGAAGCTTTCTTT
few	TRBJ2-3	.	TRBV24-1	CATAPGQPTDTQYF	TGTGCCACCGCACCGGGACAACCCACAGATACGCAGTATTTT
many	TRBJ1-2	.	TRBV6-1	CASSEAVEWEPDGYTF	TGTGCCAGCAGTGAAGCGGTCGAGTGGGAGCCGGATGGCTACACCTTC
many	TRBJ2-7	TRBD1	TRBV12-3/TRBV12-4	CASSPSGDRIRSGEQYF	TGTGCCAGCAGCCCGAGTGGGGACAGAATTCGATCGGGCGAGCAGTACTTC
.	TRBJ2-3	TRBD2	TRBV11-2	CASSRDGTRLDTQYF	TGTGCCAGCAGCCGCGACGGGACTAGACTAGATACGCAGTATTTT
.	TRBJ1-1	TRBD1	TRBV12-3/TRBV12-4	CASRPRPGTGETEAFF	TGTGCCAGCAGACCGCGTCCCGGGACAGGGGAAACTGAAGCTTTCTTT
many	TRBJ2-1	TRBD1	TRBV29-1	CSVATGDEQFF	TGCAGCGTCGCGACAGGGGATGAGCAGTTCTTC
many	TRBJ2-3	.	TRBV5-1	CASSLSGHRDDTQYF	TGCGCCAGCAGCTTAAGCGGCCACCGTGACGATACGCAGTATTTT
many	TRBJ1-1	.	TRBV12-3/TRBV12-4	CASSPLARNTEAFF	TGTGCCAGCAGTCCACTCGCCCGGAACACTGAAGCTTTCTTT
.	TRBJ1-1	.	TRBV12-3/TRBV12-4	CASTPTQGWNTEAFF	TGTGCCAGCACCCCGACCCAGGGGTGGAACACTGAAGCTTTCTTT
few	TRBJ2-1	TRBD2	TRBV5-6	CASTLAGDPSSYNEQFF	TGTGCCAGCACCCTAGCGGGGGATCCTAGCTCCTACAATGAGCAGTTCTTC
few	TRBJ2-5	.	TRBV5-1	CASSLDHETQYF	TGCGCCAGCAGCTTGGATCATGAGACCCAGTACTTC
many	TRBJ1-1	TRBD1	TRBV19	CASTPGQGRNTEAFF	TGTGCCAGTACCCCCGGACAGGGGAGGAACACTGAAGCTTTCTTT
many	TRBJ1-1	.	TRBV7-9	CASSRDLNTEAFF	TGTGCCAGCAGCAGGGACCTGAACACTGAAGCTTTCTTT
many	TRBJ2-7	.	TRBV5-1	CASSLLRDYEQYF	TGCGCCAGCAGCCTTCTCCGGGACTACGAGCAGTACTTC
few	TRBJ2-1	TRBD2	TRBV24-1	CATSDPGLAQRNEQFF	TGTGCCACCAGTGATCCGGGACTAGCCCAGCGGAATGAGCAGTTCTTC
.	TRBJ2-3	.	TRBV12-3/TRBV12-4	CASSFSGDLGDTQYF	TGTGCCAGCAGTTTCTCGGGAGACCTGGGGGATACGCAGTATTTT
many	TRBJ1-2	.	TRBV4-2	CASSQDSTNYGYTF	TGTGCCAGCAGCCAAGATTCAACAAACTATGGCTACACCTTC
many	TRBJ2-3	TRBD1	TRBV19	CASSIRQGTDTQYF	TGTGCCAGTAGTATACGACAGGGAACAGATACGCAGTATTTT
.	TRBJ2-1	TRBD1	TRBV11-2	CASSIPGTGKGYEQFF	TGTGCCAGCAGCATACCCGGGACAGGGAAGGGTTATGAGCAGTTCTTC
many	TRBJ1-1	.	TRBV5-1	CASSRTERAFF	TGCGCCAGCAGCAGGACAGAGAGAGCTTTCTTT
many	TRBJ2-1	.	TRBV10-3	CAISEEGYNEQFF	TGTGCCATCAGTGAGGAGGGGTACAATGAGCAGTTCTTC
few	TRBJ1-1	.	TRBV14	CASSQVVFEAFF	TGTGCCAGCAGCCAAGTGGTCTTTGAAGCTTTCTTT
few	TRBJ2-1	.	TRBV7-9	CASSKVPEGREQFF	TGTGCCAGCAGTAAGGTTCCAGAGGGCCGTGAGCAGTTCTTC
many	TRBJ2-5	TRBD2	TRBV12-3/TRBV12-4	CASTRSGGGTQYF	TGTGCCAGCACCCGGTCGGGGGGGGGGACCCAGTACTTC
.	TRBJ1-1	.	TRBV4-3	CASSVVRNTEAFF	TGCGCCAGCAGCGTCGTACGGAACACTGAAGCTTTCTTT
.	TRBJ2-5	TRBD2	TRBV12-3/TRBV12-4	CASSWGRVNQETQYF	TGTGCCAGCAGTTGGGGGAGGGTGAACCAAGAGACCCAGTACTTC
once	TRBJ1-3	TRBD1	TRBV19	CASEDRGGGNTIYF	TGTGCCAGTGAGGACAGGGGAGGTGGAAACACCATATATTTT
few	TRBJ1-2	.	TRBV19	CAASSTAFEGYTF	TGTGCCGCTTCTTCGACGGCCTTTGAGGGCTACACCTTC
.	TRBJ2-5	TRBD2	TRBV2	CASSPGLAGLETQYF	TGTGCCAGCAGCCCTGGACTAGCGGGGTTGGAGACCCAGTACTTC
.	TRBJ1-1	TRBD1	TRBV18	CASSPPPITGGSAFF	TGTGCCAGCTCACCCCCGCCGATCACAGGGGGTTCAGCTTTCTTT
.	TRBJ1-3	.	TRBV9	CASSVQGSGNTIYF	TGTGCCAGCAGCGTACAGGGGTCTGGAAACACCATATATTTT
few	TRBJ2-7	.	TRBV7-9	CASSLNRSPYEQYF	TGTGCCAGCAGCCTCAACAGGAGCCCCTACGAGCAGTACTTC
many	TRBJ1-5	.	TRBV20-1	CSGARAGNQPQHF	TGCAGTGGGGCCAGGGCGGGCAATCAGCCCCAGCATTTT
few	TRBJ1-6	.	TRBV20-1	CRSRGNPQRGSPLHF	TGCCGGTCGAGGGGAAATCCACAACGAGGTTCACCCCTCCACTTT
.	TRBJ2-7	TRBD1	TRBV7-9	CASINTGTGSYEQYF	TGTGCCAGCATCAATACCGGGACAGGGTCCTACGAGCAGTACTTC
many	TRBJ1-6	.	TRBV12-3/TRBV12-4	CASSNFGALNSPLHF	TGTGCCAGCAGTAACTTCGGGGCCCTCAATTCACCCCTCCACTTT
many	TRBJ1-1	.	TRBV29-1	CSVNSGRGTEAFF	TGCAGCGTTAATTCGGGGAGGGGCACTGAAGCTTTCTTT